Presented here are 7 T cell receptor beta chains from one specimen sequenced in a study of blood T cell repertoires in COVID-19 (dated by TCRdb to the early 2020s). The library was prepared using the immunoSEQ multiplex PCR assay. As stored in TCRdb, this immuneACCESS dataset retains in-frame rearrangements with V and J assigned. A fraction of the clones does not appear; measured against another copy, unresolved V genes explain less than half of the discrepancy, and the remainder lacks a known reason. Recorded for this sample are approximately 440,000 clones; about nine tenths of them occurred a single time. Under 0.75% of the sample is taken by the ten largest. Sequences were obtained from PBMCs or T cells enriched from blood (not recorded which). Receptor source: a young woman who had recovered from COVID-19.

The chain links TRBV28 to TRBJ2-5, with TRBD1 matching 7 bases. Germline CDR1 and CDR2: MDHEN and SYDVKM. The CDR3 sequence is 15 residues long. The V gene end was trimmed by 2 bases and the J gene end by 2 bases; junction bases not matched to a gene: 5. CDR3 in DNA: TGTGCCAGCAGTTTACAGCGGACAGGACAAGAGACCCAGTACTTC. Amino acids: CASSLQRTGQETQYF.

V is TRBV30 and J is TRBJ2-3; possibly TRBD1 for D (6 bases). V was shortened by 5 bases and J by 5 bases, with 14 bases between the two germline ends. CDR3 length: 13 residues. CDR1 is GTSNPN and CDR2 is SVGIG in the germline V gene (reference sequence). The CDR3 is CAWLGGVVDTQYF. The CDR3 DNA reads TGTGCCTGGCTAGGGGGAGTGGTAGATACGCAGTATTTT.

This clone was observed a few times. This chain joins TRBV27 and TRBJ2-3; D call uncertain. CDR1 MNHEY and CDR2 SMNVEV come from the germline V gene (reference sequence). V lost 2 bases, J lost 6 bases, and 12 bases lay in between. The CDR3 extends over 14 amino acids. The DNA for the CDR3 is TGTGCCAGCAGTTTAGAAACCGAAGCCGATACGCAGTATTTT. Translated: CASSLETEADTQYF.

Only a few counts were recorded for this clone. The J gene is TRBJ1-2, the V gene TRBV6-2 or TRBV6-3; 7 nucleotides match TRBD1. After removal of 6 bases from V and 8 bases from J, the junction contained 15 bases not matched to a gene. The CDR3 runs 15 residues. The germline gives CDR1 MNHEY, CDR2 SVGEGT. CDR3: CASSETGRGSKGYTF. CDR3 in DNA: TGTGCCAGCAGCGAGACAGGGAGAGGGTCGAAAGGCTACACCTTC.

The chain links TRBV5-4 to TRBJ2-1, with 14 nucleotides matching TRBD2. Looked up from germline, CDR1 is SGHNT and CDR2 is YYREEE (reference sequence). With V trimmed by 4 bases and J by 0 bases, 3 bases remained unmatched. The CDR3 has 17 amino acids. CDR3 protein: CASSPTSGGASYNEQFF. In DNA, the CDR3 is TGTGCCAGCAGCCCGACTAGCGGGGGGGCCTCCTACAATGAGCAGTTCTTC.

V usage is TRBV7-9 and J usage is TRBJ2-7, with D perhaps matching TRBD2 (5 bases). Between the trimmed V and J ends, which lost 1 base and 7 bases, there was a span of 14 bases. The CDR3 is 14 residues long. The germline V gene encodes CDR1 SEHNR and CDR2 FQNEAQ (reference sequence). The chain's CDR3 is CASSLDTTIWEQYF. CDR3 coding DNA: TGTGCCAGCAGCTTAGACACGACTATTTGGGAGCAGTACTTC. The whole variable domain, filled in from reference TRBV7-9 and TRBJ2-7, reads DTGVSQNPRHKITKRGQNVTFRCDPISEHNRLYWYRQTLGQGPEFLTYFQNEAQLEKSRLLSDRFSAERPKGSFSTLEIQRTEQGDSAMYLCASSLDTTIWEQYFGPGTRLTVT.

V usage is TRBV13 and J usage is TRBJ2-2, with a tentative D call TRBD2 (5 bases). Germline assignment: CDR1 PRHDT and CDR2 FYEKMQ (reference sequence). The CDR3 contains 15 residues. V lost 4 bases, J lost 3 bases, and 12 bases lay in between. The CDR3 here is CASSSIDYHTGELFF. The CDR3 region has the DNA TGTGCCAGCAGCTCAATCGACTACCACACCGGGGAGCTGTTTTTT.